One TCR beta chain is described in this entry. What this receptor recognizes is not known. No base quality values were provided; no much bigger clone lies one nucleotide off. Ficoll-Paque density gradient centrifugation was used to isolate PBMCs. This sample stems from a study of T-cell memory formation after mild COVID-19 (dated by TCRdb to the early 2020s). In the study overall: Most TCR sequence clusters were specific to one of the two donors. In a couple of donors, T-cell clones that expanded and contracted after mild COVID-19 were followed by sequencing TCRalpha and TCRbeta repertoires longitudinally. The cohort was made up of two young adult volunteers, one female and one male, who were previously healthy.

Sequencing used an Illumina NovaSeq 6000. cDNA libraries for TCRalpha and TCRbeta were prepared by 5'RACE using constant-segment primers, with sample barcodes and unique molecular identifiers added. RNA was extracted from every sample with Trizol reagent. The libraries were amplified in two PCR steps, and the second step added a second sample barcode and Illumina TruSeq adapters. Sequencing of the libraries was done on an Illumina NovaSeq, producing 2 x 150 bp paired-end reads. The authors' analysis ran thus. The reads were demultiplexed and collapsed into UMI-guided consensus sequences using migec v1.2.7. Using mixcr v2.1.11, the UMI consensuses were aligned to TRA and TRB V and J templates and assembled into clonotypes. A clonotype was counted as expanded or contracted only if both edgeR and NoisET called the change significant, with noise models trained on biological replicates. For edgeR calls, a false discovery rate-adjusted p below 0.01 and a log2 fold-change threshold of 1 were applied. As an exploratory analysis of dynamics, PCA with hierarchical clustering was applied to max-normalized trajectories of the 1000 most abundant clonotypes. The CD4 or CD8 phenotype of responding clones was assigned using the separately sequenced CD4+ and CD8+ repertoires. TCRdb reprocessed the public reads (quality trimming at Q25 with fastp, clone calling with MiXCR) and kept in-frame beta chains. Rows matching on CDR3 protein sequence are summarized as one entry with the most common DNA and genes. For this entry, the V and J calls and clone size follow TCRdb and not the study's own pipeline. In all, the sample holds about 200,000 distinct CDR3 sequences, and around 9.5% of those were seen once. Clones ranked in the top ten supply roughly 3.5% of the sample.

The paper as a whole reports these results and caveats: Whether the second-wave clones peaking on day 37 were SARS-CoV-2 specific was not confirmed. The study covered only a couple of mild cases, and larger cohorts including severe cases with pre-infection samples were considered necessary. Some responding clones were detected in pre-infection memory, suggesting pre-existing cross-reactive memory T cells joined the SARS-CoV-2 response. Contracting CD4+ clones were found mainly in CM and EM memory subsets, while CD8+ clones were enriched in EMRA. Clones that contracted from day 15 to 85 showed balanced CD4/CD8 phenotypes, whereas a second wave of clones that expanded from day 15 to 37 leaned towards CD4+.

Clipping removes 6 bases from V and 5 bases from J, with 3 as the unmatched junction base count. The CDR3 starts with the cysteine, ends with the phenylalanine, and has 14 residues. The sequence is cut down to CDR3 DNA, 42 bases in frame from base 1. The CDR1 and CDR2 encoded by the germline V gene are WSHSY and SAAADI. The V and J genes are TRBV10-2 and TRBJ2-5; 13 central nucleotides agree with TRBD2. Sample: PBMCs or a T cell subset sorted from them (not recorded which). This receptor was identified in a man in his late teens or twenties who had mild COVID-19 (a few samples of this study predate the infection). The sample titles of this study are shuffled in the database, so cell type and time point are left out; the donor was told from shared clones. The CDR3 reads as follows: CASRTLAGGETQYF. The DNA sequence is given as TGCGCCAGCAGAACACTAGCGGGGGGGGAGACCCAGTACTTC.